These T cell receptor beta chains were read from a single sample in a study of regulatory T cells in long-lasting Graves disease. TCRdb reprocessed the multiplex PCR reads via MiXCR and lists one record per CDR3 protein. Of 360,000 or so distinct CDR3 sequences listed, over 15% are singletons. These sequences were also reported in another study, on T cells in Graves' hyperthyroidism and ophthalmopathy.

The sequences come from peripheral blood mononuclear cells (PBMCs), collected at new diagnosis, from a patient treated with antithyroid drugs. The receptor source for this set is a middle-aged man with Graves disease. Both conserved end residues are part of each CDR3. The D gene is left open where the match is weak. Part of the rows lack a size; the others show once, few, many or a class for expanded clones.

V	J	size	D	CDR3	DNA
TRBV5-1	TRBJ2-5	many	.	CASSLTPGFQETQYF	TGCGCCAGCAGCTTGACCCCAGGTTTCCAAGAGACCCAGTACTTC
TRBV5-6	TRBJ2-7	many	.	CASSPGLGSGYEQYF	TGTGCCAGCAGCCCGGGACTGGGTTCCGGCTACGAGCAGTACTTC
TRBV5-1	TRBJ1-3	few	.	CASSLSWTSGNTIYF	TGCGCCAGCAGCTTGAGTTGGACCTCTGGAAACACCATATATTTT
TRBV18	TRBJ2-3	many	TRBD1	CASSLPGQGASDTQYF	TGTGCCAGCTCACTTCCGGGACAGGGGGCGTCAGATACGCAGTATTTT
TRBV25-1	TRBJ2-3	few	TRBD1	CASSVAGGFSDTQYF	TGTGCCAGCAGTGTCGCAGGGGGATTCTCAGATACGCAGTATTTT
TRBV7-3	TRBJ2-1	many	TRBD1	CASSYGQGYYNEQFF	TGTGCCAGCAGCTACGGACAGGGGTACTACAATGAGCAGTTCTTC
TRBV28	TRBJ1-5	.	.	CASSLEEQGQHF	TGTGCCAGCAGTTTGGAGGAGCAGGGGCAGCATTTT
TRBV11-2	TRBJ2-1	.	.	CASRATGALNEQFF	TGTGCCAGCAGGGCGACAGGAGCCCTTAATGAGCAGTTCTTC
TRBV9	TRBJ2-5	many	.	CASSARGVAGEETQYF	TGTGCCAGCAGCGCTAGGGGGGTAGCGGGTGAAGAGACCCAGTACTTC
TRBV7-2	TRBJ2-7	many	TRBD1	CASTSQPGQGIYEQYF	TGTGCCAGCACCTCTCAACCGGGACAGGGGATCTACGAGCAGTACTTC
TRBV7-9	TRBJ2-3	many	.	CASSPSPDTQYF	TGTGCCAGCAGCCCTAGCCCAGATACGCAGTATTTT
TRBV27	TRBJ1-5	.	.	CASSFLRASGNQPQHF	TGTGCCAGCAGTTTTCTGCGGGCTAGCGGCAATCAGCCCCAGCATTTT
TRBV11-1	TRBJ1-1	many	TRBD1	CASSPDRGHVNTEAFF	TGTGCCAGCAGCCCGGACAGGGGGCATGTGAACACTGAAGCTTTCTTT
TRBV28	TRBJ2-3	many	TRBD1	CASSIPGQGGTDTQYF	TGTGCCAGCAGCATCCCCGGACAGGGGGGAACAGATACGCAGTATTTT
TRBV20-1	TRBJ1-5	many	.	CSARQGGDHQPQHF	TGCAGTGCTAGACAGGGAGGGGACCATCAGCCCCAGCATTTT
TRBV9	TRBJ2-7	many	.	CASSQGGADSYEQYF	TGTGCCAGCAGCCAAGGCGGGGCGGACTCCTACGAGCAGTACTTC
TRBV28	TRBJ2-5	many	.	CASRPGSPGDQYF	TGTGCCAGCAGACCCGGGAGCCCTGGAGACCAGTACTTC
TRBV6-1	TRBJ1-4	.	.	CASSAHRAATNEKLFF	TGTGCCAGCAGTGCCCACAGGGCTGCAACTAATGAAAAACTGTTTTTT
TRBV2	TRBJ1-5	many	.	CASRDVAGNQPQHF	TGTGCCAGCAGGGACGTAGCTGGCAATCAGCCCCAGCATTTT
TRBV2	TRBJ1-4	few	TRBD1	CASTGTGSEKLFF	TGTGCCAGCACTGGGACAGGGAGTGAAAAACTGTTTTTT
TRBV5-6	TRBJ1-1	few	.	CASSLGLGQNTEAFF	TGTGCCAGCAGCTTGGGACTAGGACAGAACACTGAAGCTTTCTTT
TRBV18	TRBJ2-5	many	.	CASSPKRGFSQETQYF	TGTGCCAGCTCACCAAAAAGGGGATTCAGCCAAGAGACCCAGTACTTC
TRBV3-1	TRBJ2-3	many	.	CASSQEWTVTDTQYF	TGTGCCAGCAGCCAAGAATGGACAGTCACAGATACGCAGTATTTT
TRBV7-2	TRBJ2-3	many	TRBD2	CASSLPRGGALRDTQYF	TGTGCCAGCAGCTTACCCCGCGGGGGGGCGTTGAGGGATACGCAGTATTTT
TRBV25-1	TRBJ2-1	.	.	CASSELEDSHNEQFF	TGTGCCAGCAGTGAATTGGAGGACAGTCACAATGAGCAGTTCTTC
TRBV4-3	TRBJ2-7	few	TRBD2	CASSGDYNEQYF	TGCGCCAGCTCTGGGGACTACAATGAGCAGTACTTC
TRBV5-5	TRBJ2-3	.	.	CASRLTADTQYF	TGTGCCAGCAGGTTGACCGCAGATACGCAGTATTTT
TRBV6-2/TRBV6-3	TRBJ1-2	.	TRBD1	CASSEPTGARGYTF	TGTGCCAGCAGTGAGCCGACAGGGGCGCGAGGCTACACCTTC
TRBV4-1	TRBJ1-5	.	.	CASSNSQGLGQPQHF	TGCGCCAGCAGCAATTCACAGGGTCTTGGCCAGCCCCAGCATTTT
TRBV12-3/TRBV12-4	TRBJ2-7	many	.	CASSLAFGHEQYF	TGTGCCAGCAGTCTCGCGTTCGGGCACGAGCAGTACTTC
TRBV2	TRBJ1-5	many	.	CASSETPTYQPQHF	TGTGCCAGCAGTGAGACACCAACCTATCAGCCCCAGCATTTT
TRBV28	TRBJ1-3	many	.	CASGREPLSGNTIYF	TGTGCCAGCGGCAGGGAGCCGCTCTCTGGAAACACCATATATTTT
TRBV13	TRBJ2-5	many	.	CASTTRWATPGTQYF	TGTGCCAGCACTACTCGATGGGCGACCCCCGGGACCCAGTACTTC
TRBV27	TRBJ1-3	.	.	CASSSTSSGNTIYF	TGTGCCAGCAGTTCCACGAGCTCTGGAAACACCATATATTTT
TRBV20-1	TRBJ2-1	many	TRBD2	CSARPPERGLYNEQFF	TGCAGTGCTAGACCACCGGAGCGGGGACTATACAATGAGCAGTTCTTC
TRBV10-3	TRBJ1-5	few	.	CAISDGKDPNQPQHF	TGTGCCATCAGTGACGGGAAGGACCCAAATCAGCCCCAGCATTTT
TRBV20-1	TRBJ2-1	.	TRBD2	CSARGPTSGGTIAYNEQFF	TGCAGTGCTAGAGGTCCGACTAGCGGGGGGACCATAGCGTACAATGAGCAGTTCTTC
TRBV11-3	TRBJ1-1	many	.	CASSPTGDTEAFF	TGTGCCAGCAGCCCCACGGGGGACACTGAAGCTTTCTTT
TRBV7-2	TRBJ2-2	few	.	CASSWTGRVGELFF	TGTGCCAGCAGCTGGACCGGACGGGTCGGGGAGCTGTTTTTT
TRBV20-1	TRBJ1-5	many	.	CSASEGHINQPQHF	TGCAGTGCTAGCGAGGGACATATTAATCAGCCCCAGCATTTT
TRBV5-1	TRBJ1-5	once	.	CASSLGGAGGNQPQHF	TGCGCCAGCAGCTTGGGGGGGGCAGGAGGCAATCAGCCCCAGCATTTT
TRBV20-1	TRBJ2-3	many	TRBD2	CSARDLTSGTDTQYF	TGCAGTGCTAGAGATTTAACTAGCGGCACAGATACGCAGTATTTT
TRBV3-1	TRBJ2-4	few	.	CASSQYVLAKNIQYF	TGTGCCAGCAGCCAGTATGTGCTAGCCAAAAACATTCAGTACTTC
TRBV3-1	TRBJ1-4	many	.	CASSQDGGLEKLFF	TGTGCCAGCAGCCAAGATGGCGGGTTGGAAAAACTGTTTTTT
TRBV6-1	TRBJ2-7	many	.	CASSEREVGPYEQYF	TGTGCCAGCAGTGAACGAGAGGTTGGACCCTACGAGCAGTACTTC
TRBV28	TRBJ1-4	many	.	CASSSWLQGEEKLFF	TGTGCCAGCAGTTCTTGGCTGCAAGGGGAAGAAAAACTGTTTTTT
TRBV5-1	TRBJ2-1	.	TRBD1	CASSLTTPGQGYNEQFF	TGCGCCAGCAGCCTGACTACTCCGGGACAGGGATACAATGAGCAGTTCTTC
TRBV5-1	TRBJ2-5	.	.	CASSLVWGNGETQYF	TGCGCCAGCAGCTTGGTATGGGGTAACGGAGAGACCCAGTACTTC
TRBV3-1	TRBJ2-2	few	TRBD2	CASSPTGTSRRELFF	TGTGCCAGCAGCCCAACTGGGACTAGCCGGCGGGAGCTGTTTTTT
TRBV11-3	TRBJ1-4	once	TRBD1	CASSLLGTGVREKLFF	TGTGCCAGTAGTCTACTTGGGACAGGGGTTCGCGAAAAACTGTTTTTT
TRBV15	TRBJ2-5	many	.	CATSSLGLGRRGSGETQYF	TGTGCCACCAGCAGCCTCGGGTTGGGACGGAGAGGATCAGGGGAGACCCAGTACTTC